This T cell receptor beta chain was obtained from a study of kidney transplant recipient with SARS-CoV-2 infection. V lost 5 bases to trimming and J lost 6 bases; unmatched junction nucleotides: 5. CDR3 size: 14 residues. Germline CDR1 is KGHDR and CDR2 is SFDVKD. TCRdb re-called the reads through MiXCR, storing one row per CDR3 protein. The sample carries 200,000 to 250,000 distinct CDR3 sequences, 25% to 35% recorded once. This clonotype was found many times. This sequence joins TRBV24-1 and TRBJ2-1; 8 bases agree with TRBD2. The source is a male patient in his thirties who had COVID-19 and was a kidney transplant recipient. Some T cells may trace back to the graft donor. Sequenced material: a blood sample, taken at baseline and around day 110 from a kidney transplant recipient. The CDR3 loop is CATSAAGGFNEQFF. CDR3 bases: TGTGCCACCAGTGCGGCGGGAGGCTTCAATGAGCAGTTCTTC.